Each of the 9 T cell receptor beta chains below was sequenced from the same sample in a study of blood T cell repertoires in COVID-19 (dated by TCRdb to 2018 to 2021). Libraries were prepared through the immunoSEQ multiplex PCR assay. What TCRdb holds here is the immuneACCESS table cut down to in-frame rearrangements. Part of the clones is not present; checked against another copy, under half of the missing clones reflect an unresolved V gene, and the others are unexplained. Within this sample are 160,000 or so clones, with 89% of them counted one time only. The biggest ten clones account for approximately 3% of the sample. Sequenced input: peripheral blood. Every receptor here comes from a man aged 55 to 70 with acute or convalescent COVID-19.

The chain is built from TRBV19 and TRBJ1-5; D possibly corresponds to TRBD1 (5 bases). V was shortened by 1 base and J by 7 bases, with 14 bases between the two germline ends. This CDR3 spans 15 amino acids. CDR1 LNHDA and CDR2 SQIVND come from the germline V gene (reference sequence). As DNA, the CDR3 is TGTGCCAGTAGTATAGTGCCCAGGGAGGACCAGCCCCAGCATTTT. Translation: CASSIVPREDQPQHF.

The genes are TRBV2 and TRBJ1-5; D is unclear. V lost 1 base to trimming and J lost 1 base, with 11 bases between them. The CDR3 covers 16 residues. Germline V gene sequence: CDR1 SNHLY, CDR2 FYNNEI. The CDR3 spells CASSEGGPLSNQPQHF. CDR3 bases: TGTGCCAGCAGTGAAGGAGGGCCGTTAAGCAATCAGCCCCAGCATTTT.

V is TRBV5-1 and J is TRBJ1-2, with D uncertain. V lost 5 bases, J lost 7 bases, and 18 bases lay in between. The CDR3 covers 14 residues. From germline, CDR1 is SGHRS and CDR2 YFSETQ. DNA for the CDR3: TGCGCCAGCAGACCCATAGGACTCCCCGCTGGCTACACCTTC. Encoded protein: CASRPIGLPAGYTF.

The chain recombines TRBV7-2 with TRBJ2-3, with a possible D match to TRBD2 (6 bases). Germline lookup yields CDR1 SGHTA and CDR2 FQGNSA. The ends were cut back, 3 bases at V and 2 bases at J, with 12 bases in the middle. This CDR3 region has 15 residues. The CDR3: CASSFVGLPTDTQYF. CDR3 nucleotides: TGTGCCAGCAGCTTCGTGGGACTGCCCACAGATACGCAGTATTTT.

The V gene is TRBV6-5, the J gene TRBJ1-2, with D unclear. Trimming cost V 5 bases and J 3 bases, with 7 bases left between them. CDR1 is MNHEY and CDR2 is SVGAGI in the germline V gene. CDR3 size: 12 residues. The CDR3 loop reads CASSTSDYGYTF. The CDR3 DNA is TGTGCCAGCAGTACTTCCGACTATGGCTACACCTTC.

The chain is built from TRBV12-5 and TRBJ2-5; D possibly corresponds to TRBD1 (6 bases). V was pared by 7 bases and J by 2 bases, with 11 bases between. The CDR3 is made up of 13 amino acids. Germline loops: CDR1 LGHNT, CDR2 FRNRAP. Here the CDR3 DNA reads TGTGCTAGTGCCTACGGACAGCAAGAGACCCAGTACTTC. It codes for CASAYGQQETQYF.

The rearrangement uses TRBV5-4 and TRBJ2-3; 7 bases match TRBD1. CDR3 size: 13 residues. Unmatched junction bases numbered 3, after V lost 7 bases and J lost 1 base. The germline V gene has CDR1 SGHNT and CDR2 YYREEE (reference sequence). CDR3 residues: CASRDRGTDTQYF. The CDR3 nucleotides read TGTGCCAGCCGGGACAGAGGCACAGATACGCAGTATTTT.

The chain is built from TRBV6-5 and TRBJ2-7; D not resolved. The CDR3 length is 11 residues. Trimming left V 6 bases short and J 4 bases short, with 7 bases between. The germline V gene encodes CDR1 MNHEY and CDR2 SVGAGI. The CDR3 here is CASRALYEQYF. DNA of the CDR3: TGTGCCAGCAGAGCATTATACGAGCAGTACTTC.

The chain employs TRBV7-2 and TRBJ2-1, with D uncertain. The CDR3 covers 12 residues. Germline V CDR1 and CDR2: SGHTA, FQGNSA. Trimming took 5 bases from V and 11 from J, leaving 13 bases between them. The CDR3 region has the DNA TGTGCCAGCAGCACGAACAGATTACAGCAGTTCTTC. This gives the protein CASSTNRLQQFF.